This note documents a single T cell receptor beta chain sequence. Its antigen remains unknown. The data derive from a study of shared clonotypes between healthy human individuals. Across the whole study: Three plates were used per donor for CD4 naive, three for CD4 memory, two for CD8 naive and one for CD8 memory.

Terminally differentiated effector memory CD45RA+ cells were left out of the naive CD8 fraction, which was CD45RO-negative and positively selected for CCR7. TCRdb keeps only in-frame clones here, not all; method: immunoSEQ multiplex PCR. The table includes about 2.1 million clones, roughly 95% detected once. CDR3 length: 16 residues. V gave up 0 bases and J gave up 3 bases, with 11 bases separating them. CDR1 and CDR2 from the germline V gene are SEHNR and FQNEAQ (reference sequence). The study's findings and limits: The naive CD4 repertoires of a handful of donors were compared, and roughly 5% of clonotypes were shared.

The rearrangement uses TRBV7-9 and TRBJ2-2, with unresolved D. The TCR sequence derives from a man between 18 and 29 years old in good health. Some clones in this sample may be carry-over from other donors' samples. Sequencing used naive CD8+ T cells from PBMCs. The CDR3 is CASSLAIASYTGELFF. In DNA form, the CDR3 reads TGTGCCAGCAGCTTAGCGATCGCCAGCTACACCGGGGAGCTGTTTTTT.